The 20 T cell receptor beta chains below all came from one sample that was sequenced in a study of regulatory T cells in long-lasting Graves disease. TCR beta libraries were built with iRepertoire HTBI primers and Arm-PCR of CDR3 regions. TCRdb passed the multiplex PCR reads through MiXCR, listing each CDR3 protein once. This repertoire shows about 450,000 distinct CDR3 sequences, 12% to 15% found once; its top ten account for approximately 15%. Time point denoted: newly diagnosed GD, antithyroid drugs for less than 3 months. Scientists built the TCR library using RNA that was extracted from PBMCs. Separately, the same data were catalogued under a study of T cells in Graves' hyperthyroidism and ophthalmopathy.

Sequencing was performed on peripheral blood mononuclear cells (PBMCs), taken at new diagnosis, from a patient treated with antithyroid drugs. The receptors come from a woman aged 45-65 years with Graves disease.

This clonotype was found a few times. This chain joins TRBV3-1 and TRBJ2-1; no clear D. V was shortened by 4 bases and J by 6 bases, with 10 bases between the two germline ends. CDR1 LGHDT and CDR2 YNNKEL come from the germline V gene (reference sequence). This CDR3 is built from 13 residues. The CDR3 bases are TGTGCCAGCAGCCCGAACCTAGGCAATGAGCAGTTCTTC. It codes for CASSPNLGNEQFF.

The table lists this clonotype with a few counts. V is TRBV4-1 and J is TRBJ2-7; no clear D gene. Germline assignment: CDR1 MGHRA and CDR2 YSYEKL. V lost 0 bases and J lost 4, with 19 bases in between. The CDR3 has 17 amino acids. The CDR3 DNA reads TGCGCCAGCAGCCAAGATTTCGGGCTCGTTTCATTTTACGAGCAGTACTTC. It codes for CASSQDFGLVSFYEQYF.

This clonotype was observed many times. The CDR3 spells CASSTPTYNEQFF. Written as DNA, the CDR3 is TGTGCCAGCAGTACCCCCACGTACAATGAGCAGTTCTTC. V gene TRBV6-1 combines with J gene TRBJ2-1; D is ambiguous. Germline-derived CDR1 and CDR2 are MNHNS and SASEGT. Between the trimmed V and J ends, which lost 5 bases and 4 bases, there was a span of 9 bases. The CDR3 is 13 residues long.

The chain employs TRBV18 and TRBJ1-1; D possibly corresponds to TRBD1 (6 bases). This CDR3 spans 16 amino acids. Trimming removed 3 bases from V and 1 base from J, with 15 bases in between. Germline V gene lookup returns CDR1 KGHSH and CDR2 LQKENI. The CDR3 spells CASSPLLRGANTEAFF. The CDR3 nucleotides read TGTGCCAGCTCACCGCTTTTAAGGGGGGCGAACACTGAAGCTTTCTTT.

This clonotype was detected many times. The chain employs TRBV6-5 and TRBJ2-7; TRBD2 agrees at 12 bases. This CDR3 region has 15 residues. The V gene's germline CDR1 is MNHEY and CDR2 SVGAGI. The trim removed 0 bases at V and 7 bases at J, leaving 4 bases unmatched. CDR3 bases: TGTGCCAGCAGTTACTCAGGACTAGCGGGACGTGAGCAGTACTTC. Translating gives CASSYSGLAGREQYF.

This clonotype appeared once. The chain recombines TRBV12-3 or TRBV12-4 with TRBJ2-7; D is undetermined. V shed 3 bases and J shed 0 bases, with 6 bases lying between them. CDR3 size: 13 residues. CDR3 sequence reads: CASSLRYSYEQYF. CDR3 in DNA: TGTGCCAGCAGTTTGAGGTACTCCTACGAGCAGTACTTC.

The CDR3 is CASSPQGAVQETQYF. CDR3 nucleotide sequence: TGTGCCAGCAGCCCCCAGGGAGCGGTCCAAGAGACCCAGTACTTC. This chain links TRBV7-3 with TRBJ2-5, with D possibly being TRBD1 or TRBD2 (5 bases each). This CDR3 spans 15 amino acids. The germline gives CDR1 SGHTA, CDR2 FQGTGA. V was clipped by 5 bases and J by 1 base, with 14 bases between them.

The sample holds many counts of this clonotype. This rearrangement joins TRBV4-1 to TRBJ2-7, with 12 bases fitting TRBD1. CDR3 size: 15 residues. CDR1 MGHRA and CDR2 YSYEKL come from the germline V gene. J gave up 4 bases and V 4 bases, and 5 bases lay outside the gene matches. The CDR3 coding sequence is TGCGCCAGCAGCCCCGGGACAGGGGGCGAGTACGAGCAGTACTTC. Residues: CASSPGTGGEYEQYF.

This clonotype was seen many times. The gene calls are TRBV7-9 and TRBJ1-1, with D hard to call. The V end was cut by 7 bases, the J end by 4 bases, with 16 bases between. The CDR3 extends over 14 amino acids. Looked up from germline, CDR1 is SEHNR and CDR2 is FQNEAQ (reference sequence). The CDR3: CASTPTEWGTEAFF. DNA for the CDR3: TGTGCCAGCACCCCTACGGAGTGGGGCACTGAAGCTTTCTTT.

This chain links TRBV5-8 with TRBJ2-1; 7 bases fit TRBD2. CDR1 SGHTS and CDR2 YDEGEE come from the germline V gene. J lost 5 bases, V lost 0 bases, and 5 bases had no gene match. The CDR3 loop spans 15 amino acids. DNA for the CDR3: TGTGCCAGCAGCTTGGGGCTAGCGGAGCACAATGAGCAGTTCTTC. This translates into CASSLGLAEHNEQFF.

This clonotype was seen ten or more times. The genes are TRBV2 and TRBJ2-7; no definite D call. The CDR3 spans 13 residues. The V and J ends lost 8 bases and 2 bases respectively, with 13 bases between them. Germline V gene sequence: CDR1 SNHLY, CDR2 FYNNEI. CDR3 protein: CASLSTDAYEQYF. The CDR3 coding sequence is TGTGCCAGCCTCTCGACTGATGCCTACGAGCAGTACTTC.

This clonotype was recorded many times. The chain is built from TRBV6-1 and TRBJ2-7, with 13 nucleotides matching TRBD2. CDR3 length: 15 residues. V gave up 8 bases and J gave up 7 bases; unmatched junction bases: 11. CDR1 and CDR2 from the germline V gene are MNHNS and SASEGT. In DNA, the CDR3 is TGTGCCAGCCCAGGGACTAGCGGGAAGGAGAAGGAGCAGTACTTC. The encoded protein is CASPGTSGKEKEQYF.

This clonotype showed up many times. V gene TRBV2 combines with J gene TRBJ1-5, with TRBD1 matching over 7 bases. The CDR3 sequence is 16 residues long. Germline lookup yields CDR1 SNHLY and CDR2 FYNNEI. The ends lost 7 bases at V and 0 bases at J; junction bases unmatched: 9. CDR3 sequence reads: CASTLGDSSSNQPQHF. In DNA, the CDR3 is TGTGCCAGCACCCTAGGGGACAGTAGTAGCAATCAGCCCCAGCATTTT.

The V gene is TRBV5-1, the J gene TRBJ2-1, with a possible D match to TRBD2 (6 bases). V lost 1 base and J 5 bases, leaving 10 bases between the germline ends. CDR3 size: 14 residues. CDR1 SGHRS and CDR2 YFSETQ come from the germline V gene. CDR3 protein: CASSLWDSDNEQFF. The CDR3, as DNA: TGCGCCAGCAGCTTGTGGGACTCTGACAATGAGCAGTTCTTC.

This clonotype occurred a few times. The V and J genes are TRBV14 and TRBJ2-7, with 7 bases matching TRBD2. V dropped 4 bases and J dropped 3; count of bases not matched to a gene: 6. The CDR3 consists of 14 residues. Germline-derived CDR1 and CDR2 are SGHDN and FVKESK. For the CDR3, the DNA is TGTGCCAGCAGCCCACGGGACTATATCTACGAGCAGTACTTC. Residues: CASSPRDYIYEQYF.

In its sample, this clonotype was seen many times. This chain uses TRBV28 with TRBJ1-5; D is perhaps TRBD1 (5 bases). Germline assignment: CDR1 MDHEN and CDR2 SYDVKM. CDR3 length equals 16 residues. The ends were cut back, 1 base at V and 3 bases at J, with 13 bases in the middle. The DNA of the CDR3 is TGTGCCAGCAGTTTATTATCGGGGGTGGTCAATCAGCCCCAGCATTTT. Amino acid sequence: CASSLLSGVVNQPQHF. Drawing the rest from reference TRBV28 and TRBJ1-5, the complete variable domain is DVKVTQSSRYLVKRTGEKVFLECVQDMDHENMFWYRQDPGLGLRLIYFSYDVKMKEKGDIPEGYSVSREKKERFSLILESASTNQTSMYLCASSLLSGVVNQPQHFGDGTRLSIL.

This clonotype was observed a handful of times. The chain uses TRBV7-9 and TRBJ1-4; TRBD1 matches 7 bases. CDR1 is SEHNR, CDR2 FQNEAQ, per germline (reference sequence). V dropped 2 bases and J dropped 5; count of bases not matched to a gene: 2. This CDR3 has 14 amino acids. The CDR3 sequence: CASSLLQGNEKLFF. As DNA, the CDR3 is TGTGCCAGCAGCTTATTACAGGGGAATGAAAAACTGTTTTTT.

This clonotype came up a few times. The V call is TRBV19, the J call TRBJ2-7, with TRBD1 matching 7 bases. Germline CDR1 reads LNHDA; CDR2 reads SQIVND (reference sequence). The CDR3 has 14 amino acids. The J segment lost 4 bases and the V segment lost 4 bases, leaving 7 bases of the junction unmatched. This CDR3 reads CASSTGQPSYEQYF. The CDR3 coding sequence is TGTGCCAGTAGTACGGGACAGCCTAGTTACGAGCAGTACTTC.

This clonotype was counted at least ten times. V is TRBV12-3 or TRBV12-4 and J is TRBJ2-4; D call uncertain. Trimming pared 2 bases from V and 2 bases from J, leaving 7 bases between. The CDR3 spans 14 residues. This CDR3 reads CASSLMASKNIQYF. The CDR3 coding sequence is TGTGCCAGCAGTTTAATGGCGTCCAAAAACATTCAGTACTTC.

The chain links TRBV27 to TRBJ1-5, with D unresolved. Between the trimmed V and J ends, which lost 0 bases and 5 bases, there was a span of 8 bases. Per germline, CDR1 MNHEY and CDR2 SMNVEV (reference sequence). The CDR3 sequence is 14 residues long. CDR3 DNA: TGTGCCAGCAGTTTATCCGCCCGGGATCAGCCCCAGCATTTT. Translated, it gives CASSLSARDQPQHF.